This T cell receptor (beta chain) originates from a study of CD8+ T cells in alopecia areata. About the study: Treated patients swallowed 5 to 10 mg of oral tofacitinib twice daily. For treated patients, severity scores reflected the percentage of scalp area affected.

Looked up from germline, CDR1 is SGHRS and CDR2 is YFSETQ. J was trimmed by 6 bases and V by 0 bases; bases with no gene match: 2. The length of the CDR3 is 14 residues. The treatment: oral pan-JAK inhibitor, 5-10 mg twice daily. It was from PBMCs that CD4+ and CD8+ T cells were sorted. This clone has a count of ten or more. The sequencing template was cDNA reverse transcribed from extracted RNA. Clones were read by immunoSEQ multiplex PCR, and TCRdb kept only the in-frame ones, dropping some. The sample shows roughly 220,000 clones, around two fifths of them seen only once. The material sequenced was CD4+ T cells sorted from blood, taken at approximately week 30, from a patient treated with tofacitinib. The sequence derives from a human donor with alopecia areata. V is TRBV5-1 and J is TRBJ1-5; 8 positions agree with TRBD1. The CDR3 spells CASSLGQGSQPQHF. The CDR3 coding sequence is TGCGCCAGCAGCTTGGGACAGGGGAGTCAGCCCCAGCATTTT.